Below are 20 T cell receptor beta chains sequenced from a single sample in a study of T-cell memory formation after mild COVID-19. TCRdb reanalysed the 5' RACE reads using MiXCR and keeps one entry per CDR3 protein. The sample has 450,000 or so distinct CDR3 sequences, approximately 25% seen once. What was sequenced was PBMCs or a T cell subset sorted from them (not recorded which). The receptors come from an adult woman who had mild COVID-19 (a few samples of this study predate the infection). Cell type and time point are not known.

This clonotype was counted a few times. The V gene is TRBV10-3, the J gene TRBJ2-5; 10 bases map to TRBD2. V was clipped by 0 bases and J by 4 bases; unmatched bases: 11. CDR1 and CDR2 from the germline V gene are ENHRY and SYGVKD. This CDR3 is 18 amino acids long. CDR3 nucleotides: TGTGCCATCAGTGAGTCGAAGCTATTTAGCGGGGGGCGAGAGACCCAGTACTTC. This codes for CAISESKLFSGGRETQYF.

The V gene is TRBV7-9, the J gene TRBJ2-3; maybe TRBD2 (5 bases). The V gene's germline CDR1 is SEHNR and CDR2 FQNEAQ (reference sequence). Trimming cost V 5 bases and J 5 bases, with 14 bases left between them. The CDR3 spans 14 residues. The chain's CDR3 is CASSHPRRVDTQYF. CDR3 bases: TGTGCCAGCAGCCATCCCCGGCGGGTAGATACGCAGTATTTT.

This clonotype was counted between two and nine times. The chain uses TRBV25-1 and TRBJ2-3; the match to TRBD1 covers 8 bases. CDR1 and CDR2 from the germline V gene are MGHDK and SYGVNS. V trimming: 2 bases; J trimming: 2 bases; junction bases outside the gene matches: 6. The CDR3 has 16 amino acids. CDR3 DNA sequence: TGTGCCAGCAGTGAAAAATCAGGGGGCTCCACAGATACGCAGTATTTT. It translates to CASSEKSGGSTDTQYF. The variable domain in full, completed from reference TRBV25-1 and TRBJ2-3, reads EADIYQTPRYLVIGTGKKITLECSQTMGHDKMYWYQQDPGMELHLIHYSYGVNSTEKGDLSSESTVSRIRTEHFPLTLESARPSHTSQYLCASSEKSGGSTDTQYFGPGTRLTVL.

The V call is TRBV9, the J call TRBJ2-7; a possible D gene is TRBD2 (6 bases). The germline V gene has CDR1 SGDLS and CDR2 YYNGEE. Between the trimmed V and J ends, which lost 7 bases and 1 base, there was a span of 15 bases. This CDR3 region has 14 residues. The CDR3 spells CASSQKGGSYEQYF. CDR3 in DNA: TGTGCCAGCTCCCAGAAGGGAGGATCCTACGAGCAGTACTTC. Full variable domain (rest looked up from reference TRBV9 and TRBJ2-7): DSGVTQTPKHLITATGQRVTLRCSPRSGDLSVYWYQQSLDQGLQFLIQYYNGEERAKGNILERFSAQQFPDLHSELNLSSLELGDSALYFCASSQKGGSYEQYFGPGTRLTVT.

The sample holds one count of this clonotype. The chain is built from TRBV24-1 and TRBJ2-2; the match to TRBD1 covers 8 bases. This CDR3 is 18 amino acids long. Unmatched junction bases numbered 9, after V lost 0 bases and J lost 4 bases. The germline V gene has CDR1 KGHDR and CDR2 SFDVKD. Here the CDR3 DNA reads TGTGCCACCAGTGATTTGCGATCAGGGGGCGCCGGCACCGGGGAGCTGTTTTTT. Protein: CATSDLRSGGAGTGELFF.

V and J are TRBV2 and TRBJ2-1; D unclear. The CDR3 runs 11 residues. The V gene lost 3 bases and the J gene lost 8 bases, with 5 bases spanning the gap. Germline lookup yields CDR1 SNHLY and CDR2 FYNNEI. CDR3 loop: CASSDFDEQFF. As DNA, the CDR3 is TGTGCCAGCAGTGACTTCGATGAGCAGTTCTTC.

In its sample, this clonotype was seen many times. This chain uses TRBV28 with TRBJ2-3; D is perhaps TRBD1 (6 bases). Per germline, CDR1 MDHEN and CDR2 SYDVKM. Trimming stripped 8 bases from V and 1 base from J, with 16 bases between. The CDR3 extends over 15 amino acids. The CDR3: CASWGRGTGTDTQYF. In nucleotides, the CDR3 is TGTGCCAGCTGGGGCAGGGGAACGGGCACAGATACGCAGTATTTT.

The genes are TRBV7-9 and TRBJ2-7; TRBD2 matches at 7 bases. The CDR3 has 15 amino acids. Germline assignment: CDR1 SEHNR and CDR2 FQNEAQ (reference sequence). V shed 5 bases and J 3 bases; nucleotides not matched to a gene: 10. The CDR3 region has the DNA TGTGCCAGCAGCCAACCGGGTAGCGGGTACTACGAGCAGTACTTC. This encodes CASSQPGSGYYEQYF.

V usage is TRBV4-3 and J usage is TRBJ2-7, with 8 nucleotides matching TRBD2. Looked up from germline, CDR1 is LGHNA and CDR2 is YSLEER. V was pared by 0 bases and J by 6 bases, with 10 bases of the junction left unmatched. The CDR3 loop spans 16 amino acids. The CDR3 coding sequence is TGCGCCAGCAGCCAAGATTGGACAGCGGGAGCCAGCGAGCAGTACTTC. It specifies CASSQDWTAGASEQYF.

The chain couples TRBV20-1 to TRBJ2-5; tentatively, D is TRBD1 (6 bases). V was shortened by 0 bases and J by 5 bases, with 16 bases between the two germline ends. CDR3 length: 15 residues. CDR1 is DFQATT and CDR2 is SNEGSKA in the germline V gene (reference sequence). In DNA form, the CDR3 reads TGCAGTGCTAGAGATCCCCAGGGGCTGGGGGAGACCCAGTACTTC. It specifies CSARDPQGLGETQYF.

This clonotype showed up many times. The chain links TRBV11-2 to TRBJ2-1; maybe TRBD1 (5 bases). Germline V gene data show CDR1 as SGHAT and CDR2 as FQNNGV. The V gene lost 7 bases and the J gene lost 8 bases, with 21 bases spanning the gap. The CDR3 loop spans 15 amino acids. The CDR3 nucleotides read TGTGCCAGCATCTCCGCCAGGGAATATGGGGATGAGCAGTTCTTC. It is translated as CASISAREYGDEQFF.

V is TRBV2 and J is TRBJ2-1; D is unresolved. Trimming stripped 6 bases from V and 9 bases from J, with 12 bases between. Germline-derived CDR1 and CDR2 are SNHLY and FYNNEI. The CDR3 consists of 12 residues. The CDR3 DNA follows: TGTGCCAGCAGGGGTTGGGTTGCTGAGCAGTTCTTC. Translating gives CASRGWVAEQFF.

This chain links TRBV5-1 with TRBJ2-3, with 8 positions matching TRBD2. There are 16 residues in the CDR3. The germline V gene has CDR1 SGHRS and CDR2 YFSETQ. The trim removed 0 bases at V and 1 base at J, leaving 4 bases unmatched. The CDR3 DNA reads TGCGCCAGCAGCTTGGAACGGGGGGGCGGCACAGATACGCAGTATTTT. Its translation is CASSLERGGGTDTQYF. The variable domain in full, with the rest retrieved from reference TRBV5-1 and TRBJ2-3, is KAGVTQTPRYLIKTRGQQVTLSCSPISGHRSVSWYQQTPGQGLQFLFEYFSETQRNKGNFPGRFSGRQFSNSRSEMNVSTLELGDSALYLCASSLERGGGTDTQYFGPGTRLTVL.

In its sample, this clonotype was seen a few times. The chain combines TRBV3-1 with TRBJ2-2; D ambiguous. The CDR3 contains 16 residues. V gave up 4 bases and J gave up 5 bases, with 17 bases separating them. Per the germline V gene, CDR1 is LGHDT and CDR2 is YNNKEL (reference sequence). CDR3: CASSLTDIRWTGELFF. In DNA, the CDR3 is TGTGCCAGCAGCCTCACTGACATCAGGTGGACCGGGGAGCTGTTTTTT.

This chain joins TRBV27 and TRBJ2-7; TRBD1 might be the D (5 bases). Germline values: CDR1 MNHEY, CDR2 SMNVEV (reference sequence). The CDR3 has 15 residues. V was clipped by 9 bases and J by 2 bases, with 20 bases between them. CDR3: CASVVTPTEPYEQYF. CDR3 nucleotides: TGTGCCAGTGTCGTCACCCCGACAGAGCCCTACGAGCAGTACTTC.

V is TRBV2 and J is TRBJ2-1; 7 nucleotides agree with TRBD2. With V trimmed by 6 bases and J by 7 bases, 6 bases remained unmatched. Germline CDR1 is SNHLY and CDR2 is FYNNEI. The CDR3 is 13 residues long. The CDR3 spells CASRGGTTNEQFF. The CDR3 DNA sequence: TGTGCCAGCAGAGGAGGGACTACGAATGAGCAGTTCTTC.

This chain links TRBV12-3 or TRBV12-4 with TRBJ2-3; D is ambiguous. Trimming removed 3 bases from V and 2 bases from J, with 9 bases in between. The CDR3 runs to 14 residues. The CDR3 nucleotides are TGTGCCAGCAGTTTTGGGCGGCTCACAGATACGCAGTATTTT. Its protein is CASSFGRLTDTQYF.

This clonotype was found a few times. The chain combines TRBV10-3 with TRBJ2-1; D is ambiguous. V was cut by 0 bases and J by 9 bases, with 12 bases left in between. Germline V CDR1 and CDR2: ENHRY, SYGVKD. The CDR3 consists of 14 residues. DNA of the CDR3: TGTGCCATCAGTGAGTCTATTGGGCCGGGTGAGCAGTTCTTC. Amino acids: CAISESIGPGEQFF.

This clonotype has at least ten counts. The rearrangement uses TRBV7-2 and TRBJ1-2; D is unresolved. The CDR3 contains 12 residues. CDR1 is SGHTA, CDR2 FQGNSA, per germline. V dropped 10 bases and J dropped 0 bases, with 9 bases sitting between them. Here the CDR3 DNA reads TGTGCCACCCAAGGGACTAACTATGGCTACACCTTC. Its translation: CATQGTNYGYTF. The variable domain in full, with the rest retrieved from reference TRBV7-2 and TRBJ1-2, is GAGVSQSPSNKVTEKGKDVELRCDPISGHTALYWYRQSLGQGLEFLIYFQGNSAPDKSGLPSDRFSAERTGGSVSTLTIQRTQQEDSAVYLCATQGTNYGYTFGSGTRLTVV.

This clonotype was detected only a few times. The rearrangement joins TRBV3-1 to TRBJ1-2; the match to TRBD1 covers 7 bases. Per the germline V gene, CDR1 is LGHDT and CDR2 is YNNKEL (reference sequence). There are 16 residues in the CDR3. V was pared by 4 bases and J by 0 bases, with 8 bases of the junction left unmatched. The CDR3 here is CASSPRDSISNYGYTF. The CDR3 DNA follows: TGTGCCAGCAGCCCTCGGGACAGTATATCTAACTATGGCTACACCTTC.